These T cell receptor beta chains were read from a single sample in a study of technical replicates of blood from a few donors. Measured with immunoSEQ multiplex PCR; TCRdb has only the in-frame clones, and not every one. The sample carries approximately 12,000 clones, 65% to 90% recorded once. The sample consisted of PBMCs. All receptors derive from a human donor in good health. Both conserved end residues are part of each CDR3. D genes are given only for firm matches. Clone size is shown for a subset of rows, as once, few, many or a class of expanded clone.

abundance: -; j_gene: TRBJ2-7; d_gene: -; v_gene: TRBV6-5; CDR3nt: TGTGCCAGCAGTTACTCGATCCAGGGGACCTACGAGCAGTACTTC; CDR3aa: CASSYSIQGTYEQYF
abundance: -; j_gene: TRBJ2-7; d_gene: -; v_gene: TRBV9; CDR3nt: TGTGCCAGCAGCGCTACCACAGGTCCCGGTGGCGAGCAGTACTTC; CDR3aa: CASSATTGPGGEQYF
abundance: -; j_gene: TRBJ1-2; d_gene: -; v_gene: TRBV6-1; CDR3nt: TGTGCCAGCAGTGAAGCGGGGGCCCAGCACTATGGCTACACCTTC; CDR3aa: CASSEAGAQHYGYTF
abundance: -; j_gene: TRBJ1-2; d_gene: -; v_gene: TRBV7-2; CDR3nt: TGTGCCAGCAGCTTATCCGGGTCCTATGGCTACACCTTC; CDR3aa: CASSLSGSYGYTF
abundance: -; j_gene: TRBJ2-4; d_gene: -; v_gene: TRBV7-9; CDR3nt: TGTGCCAGCAGCCGACACCTGGAGGACATTCAGTACTTC; CDR3aa: CASSRHLEDIQYF
abundance: -; j_gene: TRBJ2-2; d_gene: TRBD1; v_gene: TRBV2; CDR3nt: TGTGCCAGCAGTGCACAGGGGGCGACGAACACCGGGGAGCTGTTTTTT; CDR3aa: CASSAQGATNTGELFF
abundance: -; j_gene: TRBJ2-7; d_gene: -; v_gene: TRBV2; CDR3nt: TGTGCCAGCAGCTCAACCTATTCCGGCTACGAGCAGTACTTC; CDR3aa: CASSSTYSGYEQYF
abundance: -; j_gene: TRBJ2-7; d_gene: -; v_gene: TRBV7-9; CDR3nt: TGTGCCAGCAGCCCATTTTCTAGCGCGGGCCGGTCCTACGAGCAGTACTTC; CDR3aa: CASSPFSSAGRSYEQYF
abundance: -; j_gene: TRBJ1-4; d_gene: -; v_gene: TRBV25-1; CDR3nt: TGTGCCAGCAGTTCGGGGACAACTAATGAAAAACTGTTTTTT; CDR3aa: CASSSGTTNEKLFF
abundance: -; j_gene: TRBJ2-7; d_gene: -; v_gene: TRBV5-1; CDR3nt: TGCGCCAGCAGCTTGGGAGCCTTCCGGGAGCAGTACTTC; CDR3aa: CASSLGAFREQYF
abundance: -; j_gene: TRBJ1-5; d_gene: -; v_gene: TRBV19; CDR3nt: TGTGCCAGTAGTATCAGGAATAGCAATCAGCCCCAGCATTTT; CDR3aa: CASSIRNSNQPQHF
abundance: -; j_gene: TRBJ2-1; d_gene: TRBD2; v_gene: TRBV29-1; CDR3nt: TGCAGCGGGTCACTAGCGGGAGATATAGACAATGAGCAGTTCTTC; CDR3aa: CSGSLAGDIDNEQFF
abundance: -; j_gene: TRBJ2-3; d_gene: TRBD2; v_gene: TRBV11-2; CDR3nt: TGTGCCAGCAGCGTAAGCGGGAGGGTTAAAGATACGCAGTATTTT; CDR3aa: CASSVSGRVKDTQYF
abundance: -; j_gene: TRBJ1-1; d_gene: -; v_gene: TRBV6-1; CDR3nt: TGTGCCAGCACCATGGAGGGGAGCACTGAAGCTTTCTTT; CDR3aa: CASTMEGSTEAFF
abundance: -; j_gene: TRBJ1-2; d_gene: -; v_gene: TRBV5-1; CDR3nt: TGCGCCAGCAGCTGGGGAGAGGAATTTGGCTACACCTTC; CDR3aa: CASSWGEEFGYTF
abundance: once; j_gene: TRBJ1-2; d_gene: TRBD1; v_gene: TRBV27; CDR3nt: TGTGCCAGCAGGACAGGGGGCGACGTTTATGGCTACACCTTC; CDR3aa: CASRTGGDVYGYTF
abundance: -; j_gene: TRBJ2-2; d_gene: TRBD1; v_gene: TRBV19; CDR3nt: TGTGCCAGTAGTATAATCCGAGCCCGGGACAGGGGAACCGGGGAGCTGTTTTTT; CDR3aa: CASSIIRARDRGTGELFF
abundance: few; j_gene: TRBJ2-1; d_gene: -; v_gene: TRBV4-1; CDR3nt: TGCGCCAGCAGCCAAGAAATCCGCAGGGACAATGAGCAGTTCTTC; CDR3aa: CASSQEIRRDNEQFF
abundance: -; j_gene: TRBJ1-3; d_gene: -; v_gene: TRBV30; CDR3nt: TGTGCCTGGAGTGTACTCGATCCCGGAAACACCATATATTTT; CDR3aa: CAWSVLDPGNTIYF
abundance: once; j_gene: TRBJ1-5; d_gene: TRBD1; v_gene: TRBV19; CDR3nt: TGTGCCAGTAGTGGGACAGGGGAGGGTTATCAGCCCCAGCATTTT; CDR3aa: CASSGTGEGYQPQHF
abundance: large; j_gene: TRBJ2-2; d_gene: TRBD1; v_gene: TRBV11-2; CDR3nt: TGTGCCAGCAGCGTCTCGACAGGGGACAACGGGGAGCTGTTTTTT; CDR3aa: CASSVSTGDNGELFF
abundance: -; j_gene: TRBJ1-1; d_gene: TRBD1; v_gene: TRBV19; CDR3nt: TGTGCCAGTATAAGCCAGGGGGGTGGGTACACTGAAGCTTTCTTT; CDR3aa: CASISQGGGYTEAFF
abundance: -; j_gene: TRBJ1-2; d_gene: TRBD1; v_gene: TRBV11-2; CDR3nt: TGTGCCAGCAGCCTACAGGGGGGGAACTATGGCTACACCTTC; CDR3aa: CASSLQGGNYGYTF
abundance: -; j_gene: TRBJ2-7; d_gene: TRBD2; v_gene: TRBV28; CDR3nt: TGTGCCAGCAGCCCCGAGGCTAGCGGGAGACTGTACGAGCAGTACTTC; CDR3aa: CASSPEASGRLYEQYF
abundance: once; j_gene: TRBJ2-7; d_gene: -; v_gene: TRBV28; CDR3nt: TGTGCCAGCAGTGGAGGGGGCATCCTTTACGAGCAGTACTTC; CDR3aa: CASSGGGILYEQYF
abundance: -; j_gene: TRBJ2-5; d_gene: TRBD1; v_gene: TRBV10-2; CDR3nt: TGCGCCAGCTGGGGACAGGGGGAAGAGGAGACCCAGTACTTC; CDR3aa: CASWGQGEEETQYF
abundance: -; j_gene: TRBJ2-1; d_gene: -; v_gene: TRBV5-1; CDR3nt: TGCGCCAGCAGCTTGGAACAGGGAAATGAGCAGTTCTTC; CDR3aa: CASSLEQGNEQFF
abundance: -; j_gene: TRBJ1-3; d_gene: -; v_gene: TRBV7-9; CDR3nt: TGTGCCAGCAGCTCCCTGAAGGGAGCTTCTGGAAACACCATATATTTT; CDR3aa: CASSSLKGASGNTIYF